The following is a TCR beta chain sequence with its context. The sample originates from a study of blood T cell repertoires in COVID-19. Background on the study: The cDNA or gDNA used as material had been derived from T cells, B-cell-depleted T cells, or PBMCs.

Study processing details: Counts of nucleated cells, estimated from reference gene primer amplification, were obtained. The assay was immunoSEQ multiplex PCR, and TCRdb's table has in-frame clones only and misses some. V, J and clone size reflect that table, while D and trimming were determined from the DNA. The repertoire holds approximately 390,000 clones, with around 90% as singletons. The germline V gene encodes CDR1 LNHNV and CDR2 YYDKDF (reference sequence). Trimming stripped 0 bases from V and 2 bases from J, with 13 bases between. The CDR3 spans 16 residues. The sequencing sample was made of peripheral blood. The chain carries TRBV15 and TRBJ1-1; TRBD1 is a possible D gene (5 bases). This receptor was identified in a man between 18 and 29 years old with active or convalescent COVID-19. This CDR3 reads CATSREGNRRNTEAFF. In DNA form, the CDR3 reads TGTGCCACCAGCAGAGAGGGCAACAGGCGAAACACTGAAGCTTTCTTT.